This T cell receptor (beta chain) is drawn from a study of blood T cell repertoires in COVID-19. About the study: The study drew acute and convalescent COVID-19 samples from the United States, Italy and Spain. The analysed material was cDNA or gDNA that came from T cells, B-cell-depleted T cells, or PBMCs.

Per the authors' pipeline: Reference gene primer amplification gave nucleated cell count estimates. Clones were sequenced by immunoSEQ multiplex PCR, and TCRdb holds only the in-frame ones, with some missing. V and J calls and clone size are as listed in that table; D and trimming were resolved from the DNA. This table holds roughly 100,000 clones, approximately 86% found once. The sequence came from a man aged 50-60 years with active or convalescent COVID-19. The sequenced sample was peripheral blood.

CDR3 DNA: TGTGCCAGCAGCTTGGCATCCACTAATAACTATGGCTACACCTTC. Its translation: CASSLASTNNYGYTF. The chain joins TRBV5-6 to TRBJ1-2; no definite D call. V dropped 0 bases and J dropped 1 base, with 10 bases sitting between them. Germline CDR1 reads SGHDT; CDR2 reads YYEEEE. The CDR3 loop spans 15 amino acids.